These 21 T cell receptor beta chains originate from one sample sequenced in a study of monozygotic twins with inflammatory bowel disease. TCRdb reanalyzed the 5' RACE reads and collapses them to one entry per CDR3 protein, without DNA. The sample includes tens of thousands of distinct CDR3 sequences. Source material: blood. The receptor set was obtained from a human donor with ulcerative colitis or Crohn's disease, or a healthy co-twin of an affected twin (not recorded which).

Here the CDR3 reads CASSPTSGGASYNEQFF. The chain links TRBV3-1 to TRBJ2-1; absent DNA, TCRdb's TRBD2 call cannot be checked. Germline values: CDR1 LGHDT, CDR2 YNNKEL (reference sequence). The CDR3 extends over 17 amino acids.

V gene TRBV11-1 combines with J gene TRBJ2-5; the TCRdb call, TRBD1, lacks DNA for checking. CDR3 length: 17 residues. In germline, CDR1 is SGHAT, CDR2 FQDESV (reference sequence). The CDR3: CASSPDRQGFGQETQYF. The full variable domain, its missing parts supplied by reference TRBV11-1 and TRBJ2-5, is EAEVAQSPRYKITEKSQAVAFWCDPISGHATLYWYRQILGQGPELLVQFQDESVVDDSQLPKDRFSAERLKGVDSTLKIQPAELGDSAMYLCASSPDRQGFGQETQYFGPGTRLLVL.

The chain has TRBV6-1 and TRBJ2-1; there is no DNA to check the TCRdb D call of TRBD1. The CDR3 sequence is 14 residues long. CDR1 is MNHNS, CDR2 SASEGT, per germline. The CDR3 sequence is CASREGQAYNEQFF.

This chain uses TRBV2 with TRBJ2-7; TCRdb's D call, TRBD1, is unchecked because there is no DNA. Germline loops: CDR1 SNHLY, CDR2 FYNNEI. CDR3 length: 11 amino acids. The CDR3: CASSPGGEQYF.

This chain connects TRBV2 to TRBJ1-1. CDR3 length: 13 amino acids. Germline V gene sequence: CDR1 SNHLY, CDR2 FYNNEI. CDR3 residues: CASSPPVNTEAFF.

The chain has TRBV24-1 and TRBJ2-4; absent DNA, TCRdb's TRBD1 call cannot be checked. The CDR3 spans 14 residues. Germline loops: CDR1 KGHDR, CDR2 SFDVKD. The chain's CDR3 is CATSEGDPLNIQYF.

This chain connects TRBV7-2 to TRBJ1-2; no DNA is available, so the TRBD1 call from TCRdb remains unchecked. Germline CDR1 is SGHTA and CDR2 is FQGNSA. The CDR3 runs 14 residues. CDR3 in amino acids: CASSSGQAQYGYTF.

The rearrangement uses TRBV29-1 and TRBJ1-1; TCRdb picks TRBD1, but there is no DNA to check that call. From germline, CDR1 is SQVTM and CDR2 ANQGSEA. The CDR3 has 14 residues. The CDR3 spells CSATWGARRTEAFF.

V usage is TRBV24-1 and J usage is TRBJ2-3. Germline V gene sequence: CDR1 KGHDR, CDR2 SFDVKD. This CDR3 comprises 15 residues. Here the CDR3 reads CATSAKTSGTDTQYF.

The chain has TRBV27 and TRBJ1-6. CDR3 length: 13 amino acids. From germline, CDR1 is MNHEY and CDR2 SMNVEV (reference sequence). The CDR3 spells CASTFSSRSPLHF.

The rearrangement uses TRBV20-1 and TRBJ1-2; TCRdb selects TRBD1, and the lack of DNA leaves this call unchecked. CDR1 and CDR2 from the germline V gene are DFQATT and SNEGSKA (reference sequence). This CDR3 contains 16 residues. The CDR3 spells CSARDRGLSNNYGYTF.

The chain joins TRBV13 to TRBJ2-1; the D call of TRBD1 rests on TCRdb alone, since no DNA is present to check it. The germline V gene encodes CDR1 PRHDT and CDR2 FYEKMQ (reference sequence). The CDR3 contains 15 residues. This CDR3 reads CASSFSGTGGNEQFF.

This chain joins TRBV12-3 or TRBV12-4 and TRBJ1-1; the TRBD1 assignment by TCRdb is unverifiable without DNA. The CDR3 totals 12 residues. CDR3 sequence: CASTRTTGLAFF.

CDR3 protein: CSARDSRKETQYF. V and J are TRBV20-1 and TRBJ2-5. The CDR3 extends over 13 amino acids. Germline V CDR1 and CDR2: DFQATT, SNEGSKA (reference sequence).

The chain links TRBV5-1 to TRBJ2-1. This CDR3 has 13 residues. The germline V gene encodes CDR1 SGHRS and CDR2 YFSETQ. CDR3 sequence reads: CASSSQSSNEQFF.

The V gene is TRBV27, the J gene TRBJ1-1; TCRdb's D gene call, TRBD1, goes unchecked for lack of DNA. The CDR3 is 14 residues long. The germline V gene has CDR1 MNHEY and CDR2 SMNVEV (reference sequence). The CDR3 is CASSLYGTDSEAFF.

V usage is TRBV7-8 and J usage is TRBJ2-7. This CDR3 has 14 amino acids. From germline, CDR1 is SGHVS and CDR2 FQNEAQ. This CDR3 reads CASSFEGGTYEQYF.

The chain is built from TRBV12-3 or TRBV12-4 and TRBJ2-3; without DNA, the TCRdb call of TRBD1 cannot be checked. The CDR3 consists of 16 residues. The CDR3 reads CASSPGGWAGTDTQYF.

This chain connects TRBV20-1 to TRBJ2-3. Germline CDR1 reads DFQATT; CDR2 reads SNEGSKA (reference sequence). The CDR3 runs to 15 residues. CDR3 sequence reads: CSARGTYISTDTQYF.

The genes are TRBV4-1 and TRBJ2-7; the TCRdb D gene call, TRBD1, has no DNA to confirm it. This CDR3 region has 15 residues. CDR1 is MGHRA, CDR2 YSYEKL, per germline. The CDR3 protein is CASSLGATGAYEQYF.

The CDR3 here is CASSEARSSNQPQHF. The chain carries TRBV2 and TRBJ1-5. Germline V gene sequence: CDR1 SNHLY, CDR2 FYNNEI. The CDR3 runs to 15 residues.